The T cell receptor (beta chain) described here comes from a study of blood T cell repertoires in COVID-19. Study information: Acute-phase and convalescent COVID-19 samples originated in the United States, Italy and Spain. From T cells, B-cell-depleted T cells, or PBMCs came the material, which was cDNA or gDNA.

Germline CDR1 is MRHNA and CDR2 is SNTAGT. There are 14 residues in the CDR3. J lost 1 base, V lost 8 bases, and 3 bases had no gene match. The sample holds a few counts of this clone. Original analysis: Reference gene primer amplification gave nucleated cell count estimates. TCRdb's table, derived via immunoSEQ multiplex PCR, lists solely in-frame clones and lacks some. V, J and clone size were drawn from that table, and D and trimming were deduced from the DNA. The sample yields 130,000 to 150,000 clones, 65% to 80% seen once. Source material: peripheral blood. The TCR was taken from a man aged 55-75 years with acute or convalescent COVID-19. The chain is built from TRBV6-4 and TRBJ2-3; the match to TRBD2 covers 10 bases. Here the CDR3 reads CASSTSGGTDTQYF. Here the CDR3 DNA reads TGTGCCAGCTCTACTAGCGGGGGCACAGATACGCAGTATTTT.